The 31 T cell receptor beta chains below come from one sample, sequenced in a study of blood T cell repertoires in COVID-19. The repertoire was sequenced with immunoSEQ multiplex PCR; TCRdb's copy has only in-frame clones and lacks some. This sample has 70,000 or so clones, with over 80% found just once. The sample taken for sequencing was peripheral blood. All receptors derive from a man older than 75 with active or convalescent COVID-19.

The V gene is TRBV6-2 or TRBV6-3, the J gene TRBJ2-7; 7 bases match TRBD1. V lost 4 bases, J lost 6 bases, and 6 bases stayed unmatched. Looked up from germline, CDR1 is MNHEY and CDR2 is SVGEGT. The CDR3 is made up of 13 amino acids. The CDR3 sequence is CASSSSPGGEQYF. The CDR3, as DNA: TGTGCCAGCAGTTCCAGCCCAGGGGGCGAGCAGTACTTC.

The V call is TRBV28, the J call TRBJ2-4; a possible D gene is TRBD2 (5 bases). The CDR3 extends over 14 amino acids. The germline V gene has CDR1 MDHEN and CDR2 SYDVKM. Trimming left V 7 bases short and J 0 bases short, with 10 bases between. The CDR3 DNA reads TGTGCCAGCAATAGTGAGGGAGCCAAAAACATTCAGTACTTC. Protein sequence: CASNSEGAKNIQYF.

The V and J genes are TRBV11-2 and TRBJ1-1; 9 bases fit TRBD1. This CDR3 has 13 residues. V was pared by 4 bases and J by 8 bases, with 5 bases of the junction left unmatched. Germline values: CDR1 SGHAT, CDR2 FQNNGV. The CDR3 protein is CASSYPDRGEAFF. CDR3 nucleotide sequence: TGTGCCAGCAGCTACCCGGACAGGGGCGAAGCTTTCTTT.

The CDR3 DNA sequence: TGTGCCAGCAGCTATCGACACGGCTACACCTTC. It is translated as CASSYRHGYTF. The chain employs TRBV5-6 and TRBJ1-2; no reliable D call. The CDR3 has 11 residues. Germline lookup yields CDR1 SGHDT and CDR2 YYEEEE. V gave up 3 bases and J gave up 8 bases, with 8 bases separating them.

The V gene is TRBV4-2, the J gene TRBJ1-5, with D maybe TRBD1 (5 bases). The CDR3 is 14 residues long. The germline V and J ends were trimmed by 4 bases and 4 bases, with 11 bases remaining between them. Germline-derived CDR1 and CDR2 are LGHNA and YNFKEQ. The CDR3 here is CASSLLGGNQPQHF. The CDR3 DNA reads as TGTGCCAGCAGCCTTCTTGGGGGGAATCAGCCCCAGCATTTT.

The rearrangement links TRBV10-1 to TRBJ2-2; D gene unclear. V lost 6 bases and J 1 base, leaving 6 bases between the germline ends. This CDR3 is built from 13 residues. Germline lookup yields CDR1 WNHNN and CDR2 SYGVQD (reference sequence). DNA for the CDR3: TGCGCCAGCAGGAGAGGGAACACCGGGGAGCTGTTTTTT. It codes for CASRRGNTGELFF.

V and J are TRBV28 and TRBJ2-7; 9 bases match TRBD1. Per germline, CDR1 MDHEN and CDR2 SYDVKM. CDR3 length equals 15 residues. V was clipped by 8 bases and J by 8 bases; unmatched bases: 16. CDR3 sequence: CASQSRDRGFFKQYF. The DNA of the CDR3 is TGTGCCAGCCAGTCCCGAGACAGGGGGTTCTTCAAGCAGTACTTC.

CDR3 coding DNA: TGTGCCAGCAGTGCACAGGGGGTTTATGGGGCCAACGTCCTGACTTTC. This gives the protein CASSAQGVYGANVLTF. The chain carries TRBV6-1 and TRBJ2-6, with 8 bases identical to TRBD1. Germline assignment: CDR1 MNHNS and CDR2 SASEGT. The CDR3 loop spans 16 amino acids. J lost 3 bases, V lost 4 bases, and 5 bases had no gene match.

The chain has TRBV4-3 and TRBJ2-5; 11 nucleotides match TRBD2. Trimming at V came to 1 base and at J to 1 base, leaving 2 bases not matched to a gene. This CDR3 has 16 amino acids. The V gene's germline CDR1 is LGHNA and CDR2 YSLEER. The DNA of the CDR3 is TGCGCCAGCAGCCAAGTTGGGACTAGCGGCCAAGAGACCCAGTACTTC. Its protein product is CASSQVGTSGQETQYF.

This clone has only one observation. The rearrangement uses TRBV4-3 and TRBJ1-2, with no clear D. Trimming cost V 0 bases and J 0 bases, with 5 bases left between them. The CDR3 runs 14 residues. The germline V gene encodes CDR1 LGHNA and CDR2 YSLEER. In DNA, the CDR3 is TGCGCCAGCAGCCAAGAGAGGGCTAACTATGGCTACACCTTC. This encodes CASSQERANYGYTF.

The CDR3 sequence is CASSPPSQLNTEAFF. The CDR3 nucleotides read TGTGCCAGCTCACCACCGTCCCAGTTGAACACTGAAGCTTTCTTT. The genes are TRBV18 and TRBJ1-1; D unresolved. This CDR3 spans 15 amino acids. V lost 0 bases, J lost 0 bases, and 8 bases lay in between. Germline-derived CDR1 and CDR2 are KGHSH and LQKENI.

This chain joins TRBV6-6 and TRBJ2-2; TRBD1 agrees at 7 bases. Germline assignment: CDR1 MNHNY and CDR2 SVGAGI (reference sequence). The length of the CDR3 is 15 residues. V gave up 6 bases and J gave up 7 bases; unmatched junction bases: 11. CDR3 region: CASSQQGFEGGELFF. In DNA form, the CDR3 reads TGTGCCAGCAGCCAACAGGGGTTTGAGGGCGGGGAGCTGTTTTTT.

This clone was found once. The V gene is TRBV7-6, the J gene TRBJ2-1, with TRBD2 as a possible D gene (6 bases). This CDR3 is built from 16 residues. Trimming took 5 bases from V and 6 from J, leaving 20 bases between them. The germline CDR1 and CDR2 sequences are SGHVS and FNYEAQ. CDR3 coding DNA: TGTGCCAGCAGCCTGCGGACTACCGGGTGGGGCAATGAGCAGTTCTTC. Its translation is CASSLRTTGWGNEQFF.

The chain uses TRBV10-2 and TRBJ2-1, with D possibly being TRBD2 (5 bases). The CDR3 is 15 residues long. Trimming removed 6 bases from V and 5 bases from J, with 17 bases in between. Germline CDR1 is WSHSY and CDR2 is SAAADI. CDR3 bases: TGCGCCAGCAGGGCGAGGGCGGAAAGGAACAATGAGCAGTTCTTC. The encoded protein is CASRARAERNNEQFF.

CDR3 region: CASSRDRNEQYF. CDR3 DNA sequence: TGTGCCAGCAGCCGAGACAGGAACGAGCAGTACTTC. The genes are TRBV3-1 (or the pseudogene TRBV3-2) and TRBJ2-7, with D possibly being TRBD1 (6 bases). V lost 4 bases and J lost 5, with 9 bases in between. This CDR3 region has 12 residues. CDR1 and CDR2 from the germline V gene are LGHDT and YNNKEL (reference sequence).

The count of this clone is one. The chain combines TRBV3-1 (or the pseudogene TRBV3-2) with TRBJ1-6; the D is unclear. CDR1 and CDR2 (germline): LGHDT, YNNKEL (reference sequence). The V gene lost 2 bases and the J gene lost 10 bases, with 12 bases spanning the gap. The CDR3 is 14 residues long. The CDR3, as DNA: TGTGCCAGCAGCCAACTGGACTACGGGTCACCCCTCCACTTT. Amino acids: CASSQLDYGSPLHF.

The V and J genes are TRBV12-5 and TRBJ1-1; the match to TRBD1 covers 7 bases. The CDR3 spans 15 residues. J lost 3 bases, V lost 1 base, and 5 bases had no gene match. Germline CDR1 and CDR2: LGHNT and FRNRAP. CDR3 DNA: TGTGCTAGTGGTTTGGCCAGGGGGTGGGACACTGAAGCTTTCTTT. It specifies CASGLARGWDTEAFF.

This clone was observed once. J is TRBJ2-5 and V is TRBV29-1, with D possibly matching TRBD1 (6 bases). The CDR3 has 12 amino acids. Between the trimmed V and J ends, which lost 7 bases and 0 bases, there was a span of 9 bases. CDR1 is SQVTM, CDR2 ANQGSEA, per germline. CDR3 residues: CSGGQYQETQYF. CDR3 DNA sequence: TGCAGCGGTGGACAGTACCAAGAGACCCAGTACTTC.

The V call is TRBV29-1, the J call TRBJ1-2; 7 positions match TRBD1. This CDR3 spans 11 amino acids. The V segment lost 7 bases and the J segment 4 bases; nucleotides outside the gene matches: 3. Germline V gene sequence: CDR1 SQVTM, CDR2 ANQGSEA. The CDR3 loop is CSAGTVYGYTF. Here the CDR3 DNA reads TGCAGCGCGGGGACAGTCTATGGCTACACCTTC.

The gene calls are TRBV19 and TRBJ1-5, with 7 bases lining up with TRBD1. The CDR3 has 15 residues. J lost 2 bases, V lost 7 bases, and 8 bases had no gene match. Germline V gene sequence: CDR1 LNHDA, CDR2 SQIVND (reference sequence). CDR3 sequence reads: CASNPQGIGNQPQHF. CDR3 DNA sequence: TGTGCCAGTAACCCACAGGGGATTGGCAATCAGCCCCAGCATTTT.

J is TRBJ1-1 and V is TRBV30; D is ambiguous. Germline-derived CDR1 and CDR2 are GTSNPN and SVGIG (reference sequence). This CDR3 is 13 amino acids long. The V and J ends lost 0 bases and 1 base respectively, with 6 bases between them. CDR3: CAWSVWANTEAFF. DNA for the CDR3: TGTGCCTGGAGTGTATGGGCGAACACTGAAGCTTTCTTT.

V usage is TRBV11-2 and J usage is TRBJ2-1, with 8 bases fitting TRBD2. Germline CDR1 reads SGHAT; CDR2 reads FQNNGV. With 0 bases clipped from V and 5 bases from J, the junction kept 9 bases outside the gene matches. There are 17 residues in the CDR3. The DNA of the CDR3 is TGTGCCAGCAGCTTAGATAGCGGGAAGTTCTCACACAATGAGCAGTTCTTC. Protein sequence: CASSLDSGKFSHNEQFF.

The rearrangement joins TRBV7-9 to TRBJ2-5; 12 positions agree with TRBD2. Germline trimming cut 5 bases from V and 5 bases from J; bases unmatched to any gene: 15. Germline-derived CDR1 and CDR2 are SEHNR and FQNEAQ (reference sequence). The CDR3 sequence is 18 residues long. The CDR3 region has the DNA TGTGCCAGCAGCCCAGGGCGTCTAGCGGGGGGGCCACAGGAGACCCAGTACTTC. This encodes CASSPGRLAGGPQETQYF. The whole variable domain, remainder taken from reference TRBV7-9 and TRBJ2-5, is DTGVSQNPRHKITKRGQNVTFRCDPISEHNRLYWYRQTLGQGPEFLTYFQNEAQLEKSRLLSDRFSAERPKGSFSTLEIQRTEQGDSAMYLCASSPGRLAGGPQETQYFGPGTRLLVL.

This clone was recorded a few times. The chain uses TRBV5-6 and TRBJ2-2; TRBD2 matches at 8 bases. This CDR3 is 15 amino acids long. Trimming took 0 bases from V and 6 from J; bases not matched to a gene: 4. The germline gives CDR1 SGHDT, CDR2 YYEEEE. The CDR3 region is CASSLEYGGAGELFF. DNA of the CDR3: TGTGCCAGCAGCTTGGAATACGGGGGGGCCGGGGAGCTGTTTTTT.

The chain has TRBV5-1 and TRBJ2-3; 8 bases align to TRBD2. Trimming took 1 base from V and 2 from J; bases not matched to a gene: 6. The CDR3 covers 16 residues. CDR1 and CDR2 (germline): SGHRS, YFSETQ. The chain's CDR3 is CASSLKAGGPTDTQYF. The CDR3, as DNA: TGCGCCAGCAGCTTGAAGGCGGGGGGACCCACAGATACGCAGTATTTT.

The V call is TRBV7-2, the J call TRBJ1-6; TRBD1 agrees at 9 bases. In germline, CDR1 is SGHTA, CDR2 FQGNSA. The CDR3 spans 17 residues. Trimming cost V 0 bases and J 9 bases; bases outside gene matches: 9. CDR3 protein: CASSLAPPGQGFSPLHF. The CDR3 nucleotides are TGTGCCAGCAGCTTAGCCCCGCCGGGACAGGGTTTTTCACCCCTCCACTTT.

The chain uses TRBV10-2 and TRBJ1-2; the D gene is possibly TRBD1 (6 bases). Germline lookup yields CDR1 WSHSY and CDR2 SAAADI. CDR3 size: 12 residues. Trimming stripped 10 bases from V and 2 bases from J, with 11 bases between. The CDR3 DNA reads TGCGCCACCGCACAGGGAAACTATGGCTACACCTTC. Residues: CATAQGNYGYTF.

The chain couples TRBV6-2 or TRBV6-3 to TRBJ1-5; D not certain. There are 15 residues in the CDR3. The V end lost 5 bases, the J end lost 0 bases, and 11 bases lay between the germline ends. The V gene's germline CDR1 is MNHEY and CDR2 SVGEGT. CDR3 loop: CASSPLQNSNQPQHF. CDR3 bases: TGTGCCAGCAGTCCCTTACAGAATAGCAATCAGCCCCAGCATTTT.

This rearrangement joins TRBV16 to TRBJ1-1, with a weak D call TRBD1 (6 bases). V was shortened by 2 bases and J by 2 bases, with 12 bases between the two germline ends. The CDR3 runs to 15 residues. Germline V CDR1 and CDR2: KGHSY, FQNENV. CDR3 sequence (DNA): TGTGCCAGCAGCCAAGTCAACAGGGATAACACTGAAGCTTTCTTT. Its protein product is CASSQVNRDNTEAFF.

This clone has just one count. The rearrangement uses TRBV5-5 and TRBJ2-2; D is perhaps TRBD1 (5 bases). The CDR3 contains 15 residues. Germline CDR1 and CDR2: SGHKS and YYEKEE (reference sequence). Trimming stripped 0 bases from V and 2 bases from J, with 8 bases between. Written as DNA, the CDR3 is TGTGCCAGCAGCTTGGTTACAGGAAACACCGGGGAGCTGTTTTTT. The encoded protein is CASSLVTGNTGELFF.

CDR3 nucleotide sequence: TGTGCCAGCAGTCAAGGACAGGGTGGGAGCACTGAAGCTTTCTTT. Translation gives CASSQGQGGSTEAFF. This sequence joins TRBV28 and TRBJ1-1; 8 bases fit TRBD1. The V gene's germline CDR1 is MDHEN and CDR2 SYDVKM. The CDR3 consists of 15 residues. With 5 bases clipped from V and 4 bases from J, the junction kept 9 bases outside the gene matches. The full variable domain, with the rest looked up from reference TRBV28 and TRBJ1-1, is DVKVTQSSRYLVKRTGEKVFLECVQDMDHENMFWYRQDPGLGLRLIYFSYDVKMKEKGDIPEGYSVSREKKERFSLILESASTNQTSMYLCASSQGQGGSTEAFFGQGTRLTVV.